The rows below give T cell receptor beta chains drawn from one sample of a study of blood T cell repertoires in COVID-19. Repertoires were generated with immunoSEQ multiplex PCR, while TCRdb's copy carries only in-frame clones and drops some. In the table there are roughly 200,000 clones, approximately 79% of which are singletons. Sequences were obtained from peripheral blood. The receptors come from a man aged 50 or older who had recovered from COVID-19. Each CDR3 is given with its conserved first and last residue. The order of the fields is V gene, J gene, CDR3 length, CDR3 protein.

TRBV19	TRBJ2-4	17	CASSIPDRGLAKNIQYF
TRBV10-3	TRBJ2-1	14	CAISDSSGRGEQFF
TRBV7-3	TRBJ2-1	15	CASSLELAGVPEQFF
TRBV3-1/TRBV3-2	TRBJ2-7	13	CASSRAPDYEQYF
TRBV3-1/TRBV3-2	TRBJ2-7	14	CASSRYSDSYEQYF
TRBV27	TRBJ1-2	14	CASRTVGGNYGYTF
TRBV28	TRBJ2-3	16	CASIRGRGVGTDTQYF
TRBV6-5	TRBJ2-7	12	CASSTGGYEQYF
TRBV7-3	TRBJ2-5	13	CASSSVKEETQYF
TRBV4-1	TRBJ2-3	17	CASSRPFVAEKQDTQYF
TRBV11-2	TRBJ2-2	16	CASSLGTRINTGELFF
TRBV4-2	TRBJ2-1	15	CASSQDPSGYNEQFF
TRBV10-1	TRBJ2-5	13	CASSDGGSETQYF
TRBV19	TRBJ1-2	15	CASSIDLFGALGYTF
TRBV11-2	TRBJ2-7	15	CASSIWTGSSYEQYF
TRBV12-3/TRBV12-4	TRBJ2-7	13	CASRVAGGYEQYF
TRBV7-2	TRBJ1-5	14	CASSSRTGQQPQHF
TRBV7-2	TRBJ1-3	15	CASSFSTGSGNTIYF
TRBV11-3	TRBJ2-7	13	CASSAHHRDEQYF
TRBV2	TRBJ2-7	13	CASSEALGAEQYF
TRBV4-1	TRBJ1-2	15	CASSRANRLEDGYTF
TRBV27	TRBJ1-1	13	CASSFHDRGRAFF
TRBV27	TRBJ1-1	14	CASSPDRGRTEAFF
TRBV2	TRBJ1-2	13	CASSLGTGNGYTF
TRBV7-9	TRBJ2-7	15	CASSVYGTGAYEQYF
TRBV12-3/TRBV12-4	TRBJ1-2	13	CASSQDRDYGYTF
TRBV7-9	TRBJ2-7	12	CASAGRSYEQYF
TRBV10-3	TRBJ2-1	15	CAISESGQGAGEQFF
TRBV27	TRBJ2-7	15	CASSRGLAGLYEQYF